This is a list of T cell receptor beta chains from one sample in a study of T cells after yellow fever vaccination. One entry per CDR3 protein results from TCRdb running MiXCR on the 5' RACE reads. The table records 60,000 or so distinct CDR3 sequences, about 6.6% of them present only once. Sequenced here: CD8+ T cells sorted from PBMCs, sampled on the day of the first yellow fever vaccination. The source is a man younger than 35 who received the YFV17D yellow fever vaccine. The CDR3 runs from the conserved cysteine through the conserved F or W. Fields, in order: D gene, J gene, V gene, clone size, CDR3 protein, CDR3 DNA. D genes are given only for firm matches. Where a row states a size, it is once, few, many or the class of an expanded clone; other rows omit it.

d_call: NA
j_call: TRBJ2-1
v_call: TRBV5-1
clone_size: few
cdr3_aa: CASSRLDGGGEQFF
cdr3_nt: TGCGCCAGCAGCCGTCTGGACGGAGGTGGTGAGCAGTTCTTC

d_call: TRBD2
j_call: TRBJ2-3
v_call: TRBV6-5
clone_size: NA
cdr3_aa: CASSLGGPFADTQYF
cdr3_nt: TGTGCCAGCAGTTTGGGAGGGCCTTTTGCAGATACGCAGTATTTT

d_call: NA
j_call: TRBJ1-1
v_call: TRBV29-1
clone_size: many
cdr3_aa: CSVIESDTEAFF
cdr3_nt: TGCAGCGTTATAGAGAGTGACACTGAAGCTTTCTTT

d_call: TRBD1
j_call: TRBJ2-3
v_call: TRBV15
clone_size: few
cdr3_aa: CATSRRDRGHTQYF
cdr3_nt: TGTGCCACCAGCCGACGGGACAGGGGACATACGCAGTATTTT

d_call: TRBD1
j_call: TRBJ2-1
v_call: TRBV11-2
clone_size: NA
cdr3_aa: CASSAKTGTVYNEQFF
cdr3_nt: TGTGCCAGCAGCGCCAAGACCGGGACAGTATACAATGAGCAGTTCTTC

d_call: NA
j_call: TRBJ1-4
v_call: TRBV4-1
clone_size: few
cdr3_aa: CASSQDHRGTRNEKLFF
cdr3_nt: TGCGCCAGCAGCCAAGATCATCGGGGCACCCGAAATGAAAAACTGTTTTTT

d_call: NA
j_call: TRBJ2-1
v_call: TRBV6-1
clone_size: many
cdr3_aa: CASSVAGSYNEQFF
cdr3_nt: TGTGCCAGCAGTGTGGCAGGGTCCTACAATGAGCAGTTCTTC

d_call: NA
j_call: TRBJ1-1
v_call: TRBV19
clone_size: NA
cdr3_aa: CASSPGPLNTEAFF
cdr3_nt: TGTGCCAGTAGCCCCGGGCCACTGAACACTGAAGCTTTCTTT

d_call: NA
j_call: TRBJ1-1
v_call: TRBV6-5
clone_size: few
cdr3_aa: CASSFQGFRTEAFF
cdr3_nt: TGTGCCAGCAGTTTTCAGGGGTTCCGCACTGAAGCTTTCTTT

d_call: TRBD1
j_call: TRBJ2-7
v_call: TRBV29-1
clone_size: few
cdr3_aa: CSAYTRARDRGQYEQYF
cdr3_nt: TGCAGCGCCTACACGCGGGCCAGGGACAGGGGGCAATACGAGCAGTACTTC

d_call: TRBD1
j_call: TRBJ2-1
v_call: TRBV7-9
clone_size: many
cdr3_aa: CASSTGDRANEQFF
cdr3_nt: TGTGCCAGCAGCACTGGGGACAGGGCGAATGAGCAGTTCTTC

d_call: NA
j_call: TRBJ1-4
v_call: TRBV12-3/TRBV12-4
clone_size: NA
cdr3_aa: CASSRGEDNKKLFF
cdr3_nt: TGTGCCAGCAGTCGGGGAGAAGATAATAAAAAACTGTTTTTT

d_call: TRBD1
j_call: TRBJ1-1
v_call: TRBV6-2/TRBV6-3
clone_size: NA
cdr3_aa: CASRYRGSTEAFF
cdr3_nt: TGTGCCAGCAGATACAGGGGAAGCACTGAAGCTTTCTTT

d_call: NA
j_call: TRBJ1-1
v_call: TRBV7-8
clone_size: many
cdr3_aa: CASSLMQEAFF
cdr3_nt: TGTGCCAGCAGCTTAATGCAGGAAGCTTTCTTT

d_call: TRBD1
j_call: TRBJ1-1
v_call: TRBV14
clone_size: many
cdr3_aa: CASSQLQGVTIAEAFF
cdr3_nt: TGTGCCAGCAGCCAATTACAGGGGGTCACCATCGCCGAAGCTTTCTTT

d_call: NA
j_call: TRBJ2-3
v_call: TRBV5-4
clone_size: NA
cdr3_aa: CASSSSADTQYF
cdr3_nt: TGTGCCAGCAGCTCCTCGGCAGATACGCAGTATTTT